This T cell receptor beta chain was observed in a study of blood T cell repertoires in COVID-19. Study information: The United States, Italy and Spain supplied acute and convalescent COVID-19 samples. T cells, B-cell-depleted T cells, or PBMCs provided the cDNA or gDNA that served as material.

How the authors handled the data: Nucleated cell counts were estimated from reference gene primer amplification. Clones were sequenced by immunoSEQ multiplex PCR, and TCRdb holds only the in-frame ones, with some missing. That table furnishes V, J and clone size, whereas the DNA furnished D and trimming. The sample lists approximately 110,000 clones, roughly 85% occurring once. Germline CDR1 reads SGHDN; CDR2 reads FVKESK. V was cut by 3 bases and J by 5 bases, with 16 bases left in between. The CDR3 covers 15 residues. Specimen: peripheral blood. The V call is TRBV14, the J call TRBJ2-5, with a weak D call TRBD1 (6 bases). The sequence was collected from a human donor in a cohort sampled during active COVID-19. CDR3 amino acids: CASSQAIGGAETQYF. The CDR3 nucleotides are TGTGCCAGCAGCCAGGCGATTGGGGGCGCGGAGACCCAGTACTTC.